This T cell receptor (beta chain) is drawn from a study of vaccination and CD4 T cells after COVID-19. A note on this clonotype: The limits of the CDR3 on the DNA are not certain, so only TCRdb's listed CDR3 is given.

One entry per CDR3 protein results from TCRdb running MiXCR on the PCR reads. The data hold about 18,000 distinct CDR3 sequences, with less than 65% observed a single time. This TCR derives from a human donor who had recovered from COVID-19. Material: CD4+ T cells from blood, obtained after SARS-CoV-2 vaccination.

CDR3 residues: CISVSEAQVGAPDTEAFF. This chain links TRBV7-5 with TRBJ1-1; TRBD1 reflects the table's D call only, with no check against the DNA. TRBV7-5 is a pseudogene. The CDR3 extends over 18 residues, inclusive of both ends.